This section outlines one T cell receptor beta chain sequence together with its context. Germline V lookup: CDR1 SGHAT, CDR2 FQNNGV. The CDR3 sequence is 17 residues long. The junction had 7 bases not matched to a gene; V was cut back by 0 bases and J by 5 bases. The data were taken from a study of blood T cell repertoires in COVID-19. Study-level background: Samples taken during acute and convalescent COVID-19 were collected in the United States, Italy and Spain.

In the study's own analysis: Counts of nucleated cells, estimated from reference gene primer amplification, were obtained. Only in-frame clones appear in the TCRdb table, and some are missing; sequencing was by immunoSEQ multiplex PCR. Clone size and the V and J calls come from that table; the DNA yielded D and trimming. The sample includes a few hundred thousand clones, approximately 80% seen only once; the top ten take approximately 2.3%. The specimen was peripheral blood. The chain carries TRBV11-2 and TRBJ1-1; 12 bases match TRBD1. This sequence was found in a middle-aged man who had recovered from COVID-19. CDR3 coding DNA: TGTGCCAGCAGCTTAGACCCGGGACAGGGGGCTAAAACTGAAGCTTTCTTT. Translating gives CASSLDPGQGAKTEAFF.